These 24 T cell receptor beta chains originate from one sample sequenced in a study of identical twins. TCRdb re-derived calls from the 5' RACE reads in MiXCR, one entry per CDR3 protein. Of fewer than 250,000 distinct CDR3 sequences in the sample, approximately 7.3% were seen once. This sample also belongs to another study, concerning yellow fever vaccine responses in identical twins.

Sequences were obtained from CD8+ T cells sorted from blood. Source of these receptors: a woman between 18 and 29 years old in good health.

V usage is TRBV7-8 and J usage is TRBJ2-2; possibly TRBD1 for D (6 bases). There are 17 residues in the CDR3. Germline CDR1 reads SGHVS; CDR2 reads FQNEAQ. Deletions cut 2 bases from V and 0 bases from J, with 13 bases between. The CDR3 nucleotides are TGTGCCAGCAGCTTACCCCGGGACACTTCGAACACCGGGGAGCTGTTTTTT. Translated, it gives CASSLPRDTSNTGELFF. Looking up the rest from reference TRBV7-8 and TRBJ2-2 gives the full variable domain: GAGVSQSPRYKVAKRGQDVALRCDPISGHVSLFWYQQALGQGPEFLTYFQNEAQLDKSGLPSDRFFAERPEGSVSTLKIQRTQQEDSAVYLCASSLPRDTSNTGELFFGEGSRLTVL.

The chain employs TRBV13 and TRBJ2-1; 10 nucleotides align to TRBD2. This CDR3 region has 15 residues. Germline trimming cut 0 bases from V and 8 bases from J; bases unmatched to any gene: 4. Germline values: CDR1 PRHDT, CDR2 FYEKMQ (reference sequence). The CDR3 reads CASSLGLAGEYEQFF. The CDR3 DNA reads as TGTGCCAGCAGCTTAGGCCTAGCGGGGGAATATGAGCAGTTCTTC.

This clonotype was counted many times. The chain has TRBV4-1 and TRBJ2-7; 12 nucleotides match TRBD2. The CDR3 has 15 residues. V gave up 4 bases and J gave up 3 bases; unmatched junction bases: 4. Germline CDR1 MGHRA, CDR2 YSYEKL. CDR3 sequence (DNA): TGCGCCAGCAGCCGCTCTAGCGGGGGGGACTACGAGCAGTACGTC. It encodes CASSRSSGGDYEQYV.

This clonotype was counted ten times or more. The chain links TRBV6-5 to TRBJ1-2; the D gene is possibly TRBD1 (6 bases). V gave up 2 bases and J gave up 6 bases, with 16 bases separating them. CDR1 is MNHEY and CDR2 is SVGAGI in the germline V gene. The CDR3 covers 15 residues. DNA of the CDR3: TGTGCCAGCAGTTACGGACCTAGGACAGAGAATGGCTACACCTTC. The encoded protein is CASSYGPRTENGYTF.

This clonotype occurred a few times. V usage is TRBV12-3 or TRBV12-4 and J usage is TRBJ2-7, with 8 bases aligning to TRBD1. There are 13 residues in the CDR3. V dropped 6 bases and J dropped 3; count of bases not matched to a gene: 4. The CDR3 sequence: CASSQGADYEQYF. In DNA, the CDR3 is TGTGCCAGCAGCCAGGGGGCCGACTACGAGCAGTACTTC.

Many counts were recorded for this clonotype. The chain's CDR3 is CASSQYGGGETQYF. CDR3 coding DNA: TGTGCCAGCAGCCAATACGGGGGTGGAGAGACCCAGTACTTC. This sequence joins TRBV27 and TRBJ2-5; D is perhaps TRBD2 (6 bases). This CDR3 is 14 amino acids long. Germline assignment: CDR1 MNHEY and CDR2 SMNVEV (reference sequence). Trimming shortened V by 6 bases and J by 4 bases, and 15 bases separated the two germline ends.

This clonotype came up many times. The rearrangement uses TRBV7-9 and TRBJ2-5; D assignment may be TRBD1 or TRBD2 (6 bases each). With 4 bases removed from V and 0 bases from J, the gap between germline ends came to 12 bases. The CDR3 runs 15 residues. Germline CDR1 SEHNR, CDR2 FQNEAQ (reference sequence). Written as DNA, the CDR3 is TGTGCCAGCAGCTCGCGGGACAATAACCAAGAGACCCAGTACTTC. Translating it yields CASSSRDNNQETQYF.

In its sample, this clonotype was seen a few times. This chain connects TRBV20-1 to TRBJ2-1; TRBD1 matches at 7 bases. Trimming cost V 4 bases and J 6 bases; bases outside gene matches: 12. CDR3 size: 15 residues. Germline V gene data show CDR1 as DFQATT and CDR2 as SNEGSKA (reference sequence). The CDR3 DNA follows: TGCAGTGCTAACCAAGGGAACAGGGGTGGCAATGAGCAGTTCTTC. This translates into CSANQGNRGGNEQFF.

This clonotype was seen a few times. J is TRBJ2-1 and V is TRBV19, with D unclear. This CDR3 has 14 residues. Per germline, CDR1 LNHDA and CDR2 SQIVND (reference sequence). V gave up 6 bases and J gave up 0 bases, with 9 bases separating them. CDR3 in DNA: TGTGCCAGTAGGGGCCCCAGCTCCTACAATGAGCAGTTCTTC. Protein product: CASRGPSSYNEQFF.

V and J are TRBV19 and TRBJ2-7; D gene ambiguous. Trimming took 3 bases from V and 4 from J, leaving 16 bases between them. The CDR3 has 15 residues. From germline, CDR1 is LNHDA and CDR2 SQIVND (reference sequence). The CDR3 spells CASSMAGDRMYEQYF. Here the CDR3 DNA reads TGTGCCAGTAGTATGGCTGGCGACCGAATGTACGAGCAGTACTTC. The full variable domain, rest sourced from reference TRBV19 and TRBJ2-7, is DGGITQSPKYLFRKEGQNVTLSCEQNLNHDAMYWYRQDPGQGLRLIYYSQIVNDFQKGDIAEGYSVSREKKESFPLTVTSAQKNPTAFYLCASSMAGDRMYEQYFGPGTRLTVT.

This clonotype has a count of ten or more. This chain uses TRBV4-1 with TRBJ2-7; D remains ambiguous. Germline V gene lookup returns CDR1 MGHRA and CDR2 YSYEKL. CDR3 length: 13 residues. V lost 5 bases, J lost 2 bases, and 10 bases lay in between. The CDR3 DNA is TGCGCCAGCAGCGCCCTGGCAGCCTACGAGCAGTACTTC. This codes for CASSALAAYEQYF.

This clonotype was seen more than once but under ten times. This CDR3 reads CASSARTGGSYNEQFF. CDR3 nucleotide sequence: TGTGCCAGCAGCGCGAGGACAGGGGGCTCCTACAATGAGCAGTTCTTC. This chain joins TRBV9 and TRBJ2-1; TRBD1 aligns across 10 bases. The CDR3 is 16 amino acids. V was clipped by 3 bases and J by 0 bases; unmatched bases: 3. Germline values: CDR1 SGDLS, CDR2 YYNGEE.

This clonotype was recorded many times. V is TRBV4-1 and J is TRBJ2-1; D not certain. Germline-derived CDR1 and CDR2 are MGHRA and YSYEKL. The CDR3 is 14 residues long. Trimming shortened V by 4 bases and J by 0 bases, and 7 bases separated the two germline ends. CDR3 bases: TGCGCCAGCAGCCGGCAAAGCTCCTACAATGAGCAGTTCTTC. Translating it yields CASSRQSSYNEQFF.

The CDR3 spells CASSPSPGLGHNEQFF. In DNA, the CDR3 is TGTGCCAGCAGCCCCAGCCCGGGACTAGGACACAATGAGCAGTTCTTC. V and J are TRBV7-7 and TRBJ2-1; TRBD2 matches 8 bases. Germline CDR1 reads SSHAT; CDR2 reads FNYEAQ (reference sequence). V was clipped by 5 bases and J by 5 bases; unmatched bases: 11. This CDR3 spans 16 amino acids.

This clonotype was detected only a few times. The rearrangement links TRBV15 to TRBJ2-3; tentatively, D is TRBD1 or TRBD2 (5 bases each). The CDR3 has 15 amino acids. Germline CDR1 reads LNHNV; CDR2 reads YYDKDF (reference sequence). V lost 0 bases to trimming and J lost 1 base, with 8 bases between them. In DNA form, the CDR3 reads TGTGCCACCAGCAGAGAGGGGGACCGCACAGATACGCAGTATTTT. It encodes CATSREGDRTDTQYF.

The chain joins TRBV9 to TRBJ2-3, with 9 bases matching TRBD2. Per the germline V gene, CDR1 is SGDLS and CDR2 is YYNGEE. V was clipped by 3 bases and J by 4 bases; unmatched bases: 9. This CDR3 spans 16 amino acids. For the CDR3, the DNA is TGTGCCAGCAGCGAGCGGGGGGTAGCGGGAGCAGATACGCAGTATTTT. Protein product: CASSERGVAGADTQYF.

This clonotype was seen ten or more times. This chain links TRBV5-1 with TRBJ1-1; 7 bases fit TRBD1. Trimming at V came to 0 bases and at J to 0 bases, leaving 11 bases not matched to a gene. Per the germline V gene, CDR1 is SGHRS and CDR2 is YFSETQ. This CDR3 has 18 amino acids. CDR3 in amino acids: CASSLGADRPLLNTEAFF. In DNA form, the CDR3 reads TGCGCCAGCAGCTTGGGCGCGGACAGGCCACTTTTGAACACTGAAGCTTTCTTT.

This clonotype was detected a few times. The V gene is TRBV6-1, the J gene TRBJ2-7; TRBD1 matches at 9 bases. Germline assignment: CDR1 MNHNS and CDR2 SASEGT. The CDR3 covers 15 residues. V lost 6 bases, J lost 5 bases, and 11 bases stayed unmatched. The CDR3 DNA reads as TGTGCCAGCAGGCTTCAAGACAGGGGGTCCAACGAGCAGTACTTC. Translated, it gives CASRLQDRGSNEQYF.

The rearrangement joins TRBV5-6 to TRBJ1-5; D remains ambiguous. This CDR3 is built from 15 residues. Germline V gives CDR1 SGHDT, CDR2 YYEEEE. V lost 4 bases and J lost 0, with 11 bases in between. Here the CDR3 reads CASSQRTDSNQPQHF. The CDR3 nucleotides are TGTGCCAGCAGCCAACGGACGGATAGCAATCAGCCCCAGCATTTT.

Only a few counts were recorded for this clonotype. This rearrangement joins TRBV6-1 to TRBJ2-1, with 9 positions matching TRBD2. The V and J ends lost 2 bases and 4 bases, in that order; junction bases with no gene match: 6. This CDR3 comprises 16 residues. In germline, CDR1 is MNHNS, CDR2 SASEGT. The CDR3 reads CASSESFAGGYNEQFF. Written as DNA, the CDR3 is TGTGCCAGCAGTGAAAGTTTTGCGGGGGGGTACAATGAGCAGTTCTTC.

This clonotype was observed a few times. DNA of the CDR3: TGCAGTGCTAGAGGTTTAATGAACTCCTACGAGCAGTACGTC. Encoded protein: CSARGLMNSYEQYV. The rearrangement links TRBV20-1 to TRBJ2-7; D is ambiguous. Deletions cut 1 base from V and 0 bases from J, with 10 bases between. Germline CDR1 and CDR2: DFQATT and SNEGSKA (reference sequence). This CDR3 has 14 amino acids.

This clonotype was picked up many times. This chain joins TRBV5-1 and TRBJ2-7; D is unclear. V was pared by 0 bases and J by 2 bases, with 12 bases between. This CDR3 spans 15 amino acids. CDR1 SGHRS and CDR2 YFSETQ come from the germline V gene. This CDR3 reads CASSLGAGSPYEQYF. DNA of the CDR3: TGCGCCAGCAGCTTGGGTGCCGGAAGCCCCTACGAGCAGTACTTC. Combining the CDR3 with reference TRBV5-1 and TRBJ2-7 gives the whole variable domain KAGVTQTPRYLIKTRGQQVTLSCSPISGHRSVSWYQQTPGQGLQFLFEYFSETQRNKGNFPGRFSGRQFSNSRSEMNVSTLELGDSALYLCASSLGAGSPYEQYFGPGTRLTVT.

This clonotype has a handful of counts. The chain employs TRBV5-1 and TRBJ2-1, with D perhaps TRBD2 (6 bases). Trimming removed 3 bases from V and 5 bases from J, with 12 bases in between. The V gene's germline CDR1 is SGHRS and CDR2 YFSETQ. CDR3 length equals 14 residues. The CDR3, as DNA: TGCGCCAGCAGCTCGGGCGGAGGGAACAATGAGCAGTTCTTC. Protein: CASSSGGGNNEQFF.

The V call is TRBV24-1, the J call TRBJ2-3; 8 bases line up with TRBD1. J was trimmed by 6 bases and V by 1 base; bases with no gene match: 5. The germline gives CDR1 KGHDR, CDR2 SFDVKD. This CDR3 has 15 residues. CDR3 sequence reads: CATSDFTGGSDTQYF. DNA of the CDR3: TGTGCCACCAGTGATTTCACAGGGGGATCCGATACGCAGTATTTT.